These 31 T cell receptor beta chains were all obtained from the same sample, sequenced in a study of blood T cell repertoires in COVID-19. Sequenced by immunoSEQ multiplex PCR; TCRdb stores in-frame clones only, minus some. This table holds 15,000 to 19,000 clones, 82% found once. Sequencing was performed on peripheral blood. Source of these receptors: a man older than 75 with active or convalescent COVID-19.

The chain joins TRBV2 to TRBJ1-2; TRBD1 agrees at 7 bases. V dropped 7 bases and J dropped 4; count of bases not matched to a gene: 12. This CDR3 region has 15 residues. Germline V lookup: CDR1 SNHLY, CDR2 FYNNEI. The CDR3: CASNPQGGPTYGYTF. For the CDR3, the DNA is TGTGCCAGCAACCCCCAGGGGGGCCCCACCTATGGCTACACCTTC.

This clone showed up just a few times. This chain connects TRBV5-6 to TRBJ2-4; 9 bases are shared with TRBD1. CDR1 and CDR2 from the germline V gene are SGHDT and YYEEEE. The CDR3 consists of 14 residues. V trimming: 4 bases; J trimming: 6 bases; junction bases outside the gene matches: 5. In DNA form, the CDR3 reads TGTGCCAGCAGCCCGGGGACAGGGAGAAACATTCAGTACTTC. It codes for CASSPGTGRNIQYF.

This rearrangement joins TRBV6-5 to TRBJ1-3; weak D call: TRBD1 (5 bases). From germline, CDR1 is MNHEY and CDR2 SVGAGI. The CDR3 consists of 13 residues. Trimming stripped 10 bases from V and 0 bases from J, with 10 bases between. This CDR3 reads CAIKQVSGNTIYF. CDR3 nucleotide sequence: TGTGCCATCAAACAGGTCTCTGGAAACACCATATATTTT.

The gene calls are TRBV18 and TRBJ2-5, with no clear D. The V end was cut by 0 bases, the J end by 4 bases, with 9 bases between. The CDR3 is 14 amino acids. Germline-derived CDR1 and CDR2 are KGHSH and LQKENI. The CDR3, as DNA: TGTGCCAGCTCACCACCGAGCAGGTCAGAGACCCAGTACTTC. Its translation: CASSPPSRSETQYF.

The V call is TRBV6-2 or TRBV6-3, the J call TRBJ2-7; D is perhaps TRBD1 (7 bases). The CDR3 extends over 15 amino acids. Germline V gene lookup returns CDR1 MNHEY and CDR2 SVGEGT. The V and J ends lost 5 bases and 2 bases respectively, with 16 bases between them. Written as DNA, the CDR3 is TGTGCCAGCAGTGACCCAGGGGGGTCAACCTACGAGCAGTACTTC. Translated, it gives CASSDPGGSTYEQYF.

This clone was counted once. The rearrangement joins TRBV13 to TRBJ2-7, with D possibly being TRBD1 (6 bases). Germline CDR1 reads PRHDT; CDR2 reads FYEKMQ (reference sequence). Deletions cut 4 bases from V and 4 bases from J, with 17 bases between. The CDR3 length is 15 residues. In nucleotides, the CDR3 is TGTGCCAGCAGCTGGGGCGGCGCAGGGGAGTACGAGCAGTACTTC. Encoded protein: CASSWGGAGEYEQYF. The variable domain in full, with the rest retrieved from reference TRBV13 and TRBJ2-7, is AAGVIQSPRHLIKEKRETATLKCYPIPRHDTVYWYQQGPGQDPQFLISFYEKMQSDKGSIPDRFSAQQFSDYHSELNMSSLELGDSALYFCASSWGGAGEYEQYFGPGTRLTVT.

The chain couples TRBV5-4 to TRBJ1-2, with D uncertain. CDR3 size: 13 residues. Germline CDR1 and CDR2: SGHNT and YYREEE (reference sequence). Trimming stripped 8 bases from V and 1 base from J, with 12 bases between. In nucleotides, the CDR3 is TGTGCCAGTACGGGAATCAGTAACTATGGCTACACCTTC. Protein sequence: CASTGISNYGYTF.

This clone showed up just a few times. The chain is built from TRBV6-6 and TRBJ2-2; D not certain. Trimming removed 10 bases from V and 1 base from J, with 13 bases in between. Germline-derived CDR1 and CDR2 are MNHNY and SVGAGI (reference sequence). This CDR3 spans 14 amino acids. The CDR3 spells CATLPKQNTGELFF. CDR3 nucleotides: TGTGCCACCCTGCCGAAACAGAACACCGGGGAGCTGTTTTTT.

V and J are TRBV6-6 and TRBJ1-1, with D perhaps TRBD1 (5 bases). Germline V gene lookup returns CDR1 MNHNY and CDR2 SVGAGI (reference sequence). Trimming pared 8 bases from V and 6 bases from J, leaving 10 bases between. CDR3 length: 11 residues. The CDR3 protein is CASQRGAEAFF. The CDR3 bases are TGTGCCAGCCAACGGGGGGCTGAAGCTTTCTTT.

This chain joins TRBV5-6 and TRBJ1-6, with D possibly being TRBD1 (6 bases). In germline, CDR1 is SGHDT, CDR2 YYEEEE. The CDR3 sequence is 16 residues long. With 2 bases removed from V and 8 bases from J, the gap between germline ends came to 17 bases. The chain's CDR3 is CASSFVGAGPDSPLHF. CDR3 in DNA: TGTGCCAGCAGCTTCGTGGGGGCGGGTCCAGATTCACCCCTCCACTTT.

This chain links TRBV5-1 with TRBJ2-5; 12 bases agree with TRBD1. With V trimmed by 6 bases and J by 7 bases, 10 bases remained unmatched. The CDR3 runs to 15 residues. Germline V gene data show CDR1 as SGHRS and CDR2 as YFSETQ. This CDR3 reads CASTLGTGGEGTQYF. CDR3 sequence (DNA): TGCGCCAGCACCCTCGGGACAGGGGGCGAGGGGACCCAGTACTTC. Full variable domain (missing parts from reference TRBV5-1 and TRBJ2-5): KAGVTQTPRYLIKTRGQQVTLSCSPISGHRSVSWYQQTPGQGLQFLFEYFSETQRNKGNFPGRFSGRQFSNSRSEMNVSTLELGDSALYLCASTLGTGGEGTQYFGPGTRLLVL.

This clone was observed a handful of times. The chain has TRBV9 and TRBJ2-3; 7 bases agree with TRBD2. Germline trimming cut 0 bases from V and 5 bases from J; bases unmatched to any gene: 9. Germline CDR1 is SGDLS and CDR2 is YYNGEE. The CDR3 has 16 residues. CDR3 amino acids: CASSVVGAGRVDTQYF. The DNA for the CDR3 is TGTGCCAGCAGCGTAGTAGGAGCAGGGAGGGTAGATACGCAGTATTTT.

V and J are TRBV2 and TRBJ2-2, with D uncertain. The CDR3 spans 15 residues. With 6 bases removed from V and 0 bases from J, the gap between germline ends came to 11 bases. Germline CDR1 SNHLY, CDR2 FYNNEI. This CDR3 reads CASSRRLPNTGELFF. The CDR3 region has the DNA TGTGCCAGCAGCCGAAGACTTCCGAACACCGGGGAGCTGTTTTTT.

The chain joins TRBV6-6 to TRBJ1-1, with D unresolved. Germline CDR1 MNHNY, CDR2 SVGAGI (reference sequence). The CDR3 is 13 residues long. V was clipped by 8 bases and J by 0 bases, with 10 bases between them. CDR3 bases: TGTGCCAGCTACCCCGGGATGAACACTGAAGCTTTCTTT. Translating gives CASYPGMNTEAFF.

The chain is built from TRBV27 and TRBJ1-3; D uncertain. CDR1 is MNHEY and CDR2 is SMNVEV in the germline V gene (reference sequence). The CDR3 contains 15 residues. The V end lost 6 bases, the J end lost 2 bases, and 14 bases lay between the germline ends. CDR3 loop: CASSPWRGTGNTIYF. The CDR3 DNA is TGTGCCAGCAGCCCTTGGCGGGGTACTGGAAACACCATATATTTT.

The genes are TRBV5-6 and TRBJ2-3; TRBD1 matches 9 bases. V lost 3 bases, J lost 6 bases, and 8 bases stayed unmatched. Germline CDR1 SGHDT, CDR2 YYEEEE. This CDR3 contains 15 residues. The CDR3 is CASSWGDREGDTQYF. CDR3 sequence (DNA): TGTGCCAGCAGCTGGGGGGACAGGGAGGGTGATACGCAGTATTTT.

The rearrangement uses TRBV29-1 and TRBJ1-2; tentative D call: TRBD1 (5 bases). Trimming cost V 1 base and J 4 bases, with 16 bases left between them. The CDR3 totals 15 residues. Germline V CDR1 and CDR2: SQVTM, ANQGSEA. CDR3 region: CSVEGSRSGVYGYTF. In DNA, the CDR3 is TGCAGCGTTGAAGGGAGCCGGTCGGGGGTCTATGGCTACACCTTC.

This clone was recorded only once. The chain has TRBV13 and TRBJ1-6; 8 nucleotides line up with TRBD1. The germline V gene has CDR1 PRHDT and CDR2 FYEKMQ (reference sequence). The ends lost 2 bases at V and 10 bases at J; junction bases unmatched: 7. This CDR3 contains 15 residues. The CDR3 region has the DNA TGTGCCAGCAGCTTAAAAACAGGGGGAGGGTCACCCCTCCACTTT. This sequence encodes CASSLKTGGGSPLHF.

The chain has TRBV19 and TRBJ2-7; 9 bases match TRBD1. Germline loops: CDR1 LNHDA, CDR2 SQIVND (reference sequence). The CDR3 consists of 13 residues. The trim removed 4 bases at V and 6 bases at J, leaving 4 bases unmatched. DNA of the CDR3: TGTGCCAGTAGTAGCGGGACAGGGACCGAGCAGTACTTC. Amino acids: CASSSGTGTEQYF.

The chain is built from TRBV6-5 and TRBJ1-2, with TRBD1 as a possible D gene (6 bases). The V end was cut by 7 bases, the J end by 4 bases, with 16 bases between. The CDR3 sequence is 14 residues long. Germline CDR1 is MNHEY and CDR2 is SVGAGI. CDR3: CASTERGGTYGYTF. In DNA, the CDR3 is TGTGCCAGCACAGAAAGGGGGGGCACCTATGGCTACACCTTC.

The chain has TRBV27 and TRBJ2-1; a weak D match, TRBD2 (7 bases). CDR3 length equals 14 residues. The germline gives CDR1 MNHEY, CDR2 SMNVEV (reference sequence). Trimming removed 6 bases from V and 6 bases from J, with 15 bases in between. The CDR3 sequence is CASSLRGAFNEQFF. CDR3 coding DNA: TGTGCCAGCAGCCTACGGGGGGCCTTCAATGAGCAGTTCTTC.

The chain joins TRBV11-2 to TRBJ2-2; TRBD2 matches at 11 bases. V lost 5 bases, J lost 4 bases, and 6 bases stayed unmatched. The CDR3 spans 16 residues. Germline CDR1 is SGHAT and CDR2 is FQNNGV. DNA for the CDR3: TGTGCCAGCAGCCCTACTAGCGGGGGTAGCACCGGGGAGCTGTTTTTT. Its protein is CASSPTSGGSTGELFF.

This rearrangement joins TRBV27 to TRBJ1-2; D is possibly TRBD1 (5 bases). Germline V gene lookup returns CDR1 MNHEY and CDR2 SMNVEV (reference sequence). The V gene lost 3 bases and the J gene lost 8 bases, with 16 bases spanning the gap. There are 14 residues in the CDR3. The CDR3: CASSLGGGLWGYTF. The DNA for the CDR3 is TGTGCCAGCAGTTTGGGGGGGGGACTCTGGGGCTACACCTTC.

The chain employs TRBV9 and TRBJ1-4; 9 bases are a match to TRBD1. Germline CDR1 is SGDLS and CDR2 is YYNGEE. The CDR3 is made up of 15 amino acids. V was pared by 0 bases and J by 5 bases, with 2 bases of the junction left unmatched. CDR3 residues: CASSVGGQGNEKLFF. The CDR3 nucleotides are TGTGCCAGCAGCGTAGGGGGACAGGGAAATGAAAAACTGTTTTTT.

The CDR3 spells CASSLGDSNYGYTF. In nucleotides, the CDR3 is TGCGCCAGCAGCCTCGGCGACAGCAACTATGGCTACACCTTC. The chain links TRBV5-1 to TRBJ1-2, with D possibly matching TRBD1 (5 bases). The CDR3 covers 14 residues. CDR1 and CDR2 (germline): SGHRS, YFSETQ. Trimming removed 4 bases from V and 2 bases from J, with 12 bases in between.

The CDR3 DNA follows: TGTGCCAGCAGCGAGACAGTCAGCTCCTACAATGAGCAGTTCTTC. Translating gives CASSETVSSYNEQFF. The gene calls are TRBV3-1 (or the pseudogene TRBV3-2) and TRBJ2-1; D may be TRBD1 (5 bases). The CDR3 runs 15 residues. V was clipped by 5 bases and J by 0 bases, with 11 bases between them. Germline V gives CDR1 LGHDT, CDR2 YNNKEL (reference sequence).

This sequence joins TRBV28 and TRBJ2-2, with D possibly matching TRBD1 (5 bases). With 5 bases removed from V and 6 bases from J, the gap between germline ends came to 10 bases. Germline V gives CDR1 MDHEN, CDR2 SYDVKM. The CDR3 loop spans 13 amino acids. In DNA form, the CDR3 reads TGTGCCAGCAGTACCAGACAGTCCGGGGAGCTGTTTTTT. Residues: CASSTRQSGELFF.

The J gene is TRBJ2-3, the V gene TRBV4-3; maybe TRBD2 (5 bases). With 0 bases removed from V and 3 bases from J, the gap between germline ends came to 10 bases. The germline CDR1 and CDR2 sequences are LGHNA and YSLEER. This CDR3 has 15 residues. The CDR3 nucleotides are TGCGCCAGCAGCCAAGATGCCCGGGGAACAGATACGCAGTATTTT. It encodes CASSQDARGTDTQYF.

This rearrangement joins TRBV7-2 to TRBJ2-1, with 8 positions matching TRBD1. The CDR3 runs 15 residues. Germline V gives CDR1 SGHTA, CDR2 FQGNSA. The V segment lost 1 base and the J segment 9 bases; nucleotides outside the gene matches: 8. CDR3 sequence: CASSLGGAGGLEQFF. CDR3 DNA: TGTGCCAGCAGCTTAGGCGGGGCAGGGGGCCTTGAGCAGTTCTTC.

The chain joins TRBV24-1 to TRBJ2-2; 7 bases are a match to TRBD1. In germline, CDR1 is KGHDR, CDR2 SFDVKD. The CDR3 runs to 13 residues. The V and J ends lost 7 bases and 7 bases, in that order; junction bases with no gene match: 5. CDR3 nucleotide sequence: TGTGCCACCAGAGGGACAGCTATCGGGGAGCTGTTTTTT. Translation gives CATRGTAIGELFF.

The chain recombines TRBV5-6 with TRBJ2-7, with 12 bases aligning to TRBD2. CDR1 is SGHDT and CDR2 is YYEEEE in the germline V gene. The CDR3 totals 17 residues. The V gene end was trimmed by 1 base and the J gene end by 2 bases; junction bases not matched to a gene: 7. The CDR3 DNA reads TGTGCCAGCAGCTTGCCTACTAGCGGGGGGTCAACCTACGAGCAGTACTTC. Its protein is CASSLPTSGGSTYEQYF.